This T cell receptor (beta chain) was identified during a study of blood T cell repertoires in COVID-19. In germline, CDR1 is MNHNS, CDR2 SASEGT. V lost 4 bases and J lost 7, with 17 bases in between. The CDR3 contains 16 residues. Clones were read by immunoSEQ multiplex PCR, and TCRdb kept only the in-frame ones, dropping some. In the table there are 100,000 or so clones, about 90% of which are singletons. This rearrangement joins TRBV6-1 to TRBJ1-6; tentatively, D is TRBD1 (5 bases). This sequence originates from a man aged 25 to 40 in a cohort sampled during active COVID-19. Sequences were obtained from peripheral blood. The CDR3 here is CASSAMTARKNSPLHF. The CDR3 DNA sequence: TGTGCCAGCAGTGCTATGACAGCGAGGAAAAATTCACCCCTCCACTTT.